This passage covers 3 T cell receptor beta chains from one sample sequenced in a study of shared clonotypes between healthy human individuals. Measured with immunoSEQ multiplex PCR; TCRdb has only the in-frame clones, and not every one. This sample has approximately 500,000 clones, with about 78% found just once. Specimen: PBMCs. These receptors originate from a woman between 40 and 50 years old in good health. Some clones in this sample may be carry-over from other donors' samples.

This chain's CDR3 is CASSLVGTGTTDTQYF. In nucleotides, the CDR3 is TGCGCCAGCAGCTTGGTGGGGACAGGGACCACAGATACGCAGTATTTT. V gene TRBV5-1 combines with J gene TRBJ2-3, with 9 bases that match TRBD1. J was trimmed by 2 bases and V by 0 bases; bases with no gene match: 4. The germline V gene encodes CDR1 SGHRS and CDR2 YFSETQ. This CDR3 spans 16 amino acids.

This sequence joins TRBV5-5 and TRBJ1-5; possible D gene TRBD1, 6 bases. The V gene lost 4 bases and the J gene lost 6 bases, with 14 bases spanning the gap. Germline lookup yields CDR1 SGHKS and CDR2 YYEKEE (reference sequence). The CDR3 length is 14 residues. The CDR3 nucleotides are TGTGCCAGCAGCCCGATGGCGGGGGCTCAGCCCCAGCATTTT. This encodes CASSPMAGAQPQHF.

The chain is built from TRBV2 and TRBJ1-6; a weak D match, TRBD1 (6 bases). Germline V gene data show CDR1 as SNHLY and CDR2 as FYNNEI. The CDR3 contains 15 residues. Deletions cut 10 bases from V and 7 bases from J, with 20 bases between. Here the CDR3 DNA reads TGTGCCACCCCGGCTGGACAGCCGGGAAATTCACCCCTCCACTTT. Translating gives CATPAGQPGNSPLHF.